This TCR beta chain appears in the sequencing data of a study of CD4 T cells in relation to SARS-CoV-2 and coronaviruses. Looking at the study overall: Convalescent patients had median age roughly 38 years, range about 20 to 72.

Germline assignment: CDR1 MNHNS and CDR2 SASEGT. V lost 6 bases and J lost 10, with 16 bases in between. The CDR3 runs to 13 residues. This table comes from immunoSEQ multiplex PCR, and its TCRdb copy is limited to in-frame clones, with some not included. The table lists around 35,000 clones, approximately 77% of them singletons. Note on this clone: Its antigen is undetermined.

General observations from the study: In roughly two thirds of donors, memory CD4+ clonotypes crossrecognized SARS-CoV-2 and at least one common cold coronavirus spike.

V gene TRBV6-1 combines with J gene TRBJ2-1; a possible D gene is TRBD2 (6 bases). This sequence originates from an adult with COVID-19. The sample taken for sequencing was naive CD4+ T cells from PBMCs, cultured in vitro. As for subset: naive CD4+ T cells isolated by negative enrichment. The CDR3 nucleotides read TGTGCCAGCAGCCCGACTAGGCGGGGAGAGCAGTTCTTC. This encodes CASSPTRRGEQFF.